Only a few counts were recorded for the clone carrying this TCR beta chain. The target antigen is unknown. A second 7 to 11 cycle PCR used barcoded and J-beta primers. Each cDNA molecule carried a tag from a template-switch adaptor that contained 12 random nucleotides. TCRdb itself ran the 5' RACE reads through MiXCR, one entry per CDR3 protein. There are about 1.1 million distinct CDR3 sequences in the sample; approximately 38% occur only once, and 10% to 15% lies in the top ten. Total RNA, at least 5.5 micrograms per sample, came from PBMCs. The sample belongs to a study of blood T cells in healthy people across ages. Turning to the study itself: There was about one barcoded beta molecule captured by template switching per two T cells.

Overall study findings and caveats: PBMC samples, being unsorted, prevented any conclusive comparison of naive and antigen-experienced cells.

Sequenced material: blood. The clonotype originates from a young man in good health.

CDR3: CASTSPGGAGYNEQFF. The DNA of the CDR3 is TGTGCCAGCACCTCCCCCGGGGGGGCGGGCTACAATGAGCAGTTCTTC. This chain joins TRBV12-3 or TRBV12-4 and TRBJ2-1; TRBD2 matches 8 bases. V lost 7 bases, J lost 3 bases, and 11 bases stayed unmatched. The CDR3 is 16 residues long.